This T cell receptor (beta chain) was identified in a study of T cells after yellow fever vaccination. Points from the study as a whole: The CD4 and CD8 compartments had a small share of their clonotypes in common. Repertoires obtained by FACS sorting could include abundant clonotypes that entered as contaminants from the bulk population.

Details on this clonotype: Its specificity is not known.

Making TCR cDNA involved 5'RACE template switching, which added UMIs and a universal primer site. TCRdb processed the 5' RACE reads anew with MiXCR; each CDR3 protein has one entry. The sample yields around 250,000 distinct CDR3 sequences, about 5.2% seen once. Germline V gene lookup returns CDR1 SGHDT and CDR2 YYEEEE. Trimming stripped 1 base from V and 5 bases from J, with 9 bases between. CDR3 length: 13 residues. The rearrangement links TRBV5-6 to TRBJ2-5; the D gene is possibly TRBD2 (6 bases). The sample here was CD4+ T cells sorted from PBMCs, taken on the day of the yellow fever booster vaccination. The receptor's source is a man aged 18 to 29 who received the YFV17D yellow fever vaccine. This CDR3 is CASSLYRGETQYF. As DNA, the CDR3 is TGTGCCAGCAGCTTGTATCGGGGGGAGACCCAGTACTTC. The full variable domain, its missing parts supplied by reference TRBV5-6 and TRBJ2-5, is DAGVTQSPTHLIKTRGQQVTLRCSPKSGHDTVSWYQQALGQGPQFIFQYYEEEERQRGNFPDRFSGHQFPNYSSELNVNALLLGDSALYLCASSLYRGETQYFGPGTRLLVL.